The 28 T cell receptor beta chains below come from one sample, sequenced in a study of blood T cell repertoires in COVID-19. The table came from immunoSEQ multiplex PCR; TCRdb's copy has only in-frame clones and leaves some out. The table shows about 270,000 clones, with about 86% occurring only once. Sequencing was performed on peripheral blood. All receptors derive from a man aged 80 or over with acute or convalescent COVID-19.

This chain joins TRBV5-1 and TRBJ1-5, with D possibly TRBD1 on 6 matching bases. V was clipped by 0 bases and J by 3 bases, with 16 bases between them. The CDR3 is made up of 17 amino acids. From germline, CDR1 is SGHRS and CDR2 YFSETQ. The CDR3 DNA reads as TGCGCCAGCAGCTTGGCCCTGAAGGACAGTTCCAATCAGCCCCAGCATTTT. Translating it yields CASSLALKDSSNQPQHF.

DNA for the CDR3: TGTGCCAGCAGTTTAGAAAGCCCTGCCTCCTACAATGAGCAGTTCTTC. It specifies CASSLESPASYNEQFF. The chain recombines TRBV27 with TRBJ2-1; no clear D. CDR1 is MNHEY, CDR2 SMNVEV, per germline (reference sequence). V shed 2 bases and J shed 0 bases, with 11 bases lying between them. This CDR3 has 16 amino acids.

CDR3 in amino acids: CASSEAGRANYGYTF. CDR3 nucleotides: TGCGCCAGCAGCGAGGCCGGTAGAGCTAACTATGGCTACACCTTC. J is TRBJ1-2 and V is TRBV5-1; D remains ambiguous. This CDR3 has 15 residues. V gave up 4 bases and J gave up 0 bases, with 13 bases separating them. Per germline, CDR1 SGHRS and CDR2 YFSETQ.

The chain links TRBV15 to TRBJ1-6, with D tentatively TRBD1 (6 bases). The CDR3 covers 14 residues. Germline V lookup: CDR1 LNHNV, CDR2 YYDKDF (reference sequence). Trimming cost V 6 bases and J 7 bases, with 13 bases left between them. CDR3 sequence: CATRTTGGNSPLHF. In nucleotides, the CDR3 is TGTGCCACCAGGACGACAGGCGGGAATTCACCCCTCCACTTT.

In DNA form, the CDR3 reads TGTGCCAGCAGTCCAACCGGGACAGGGACCTACGAGCAGTACTTC. It encodes CASSPTGTGTYEQYF. J is TRBJ2-7 and V is TRBV11-3; 9 positions match TRBD1. CDR3 length: 15 amino acids. From germline, CDR1 is SGHNT and CDR2 YENEEA. V lost 6 bases to trimming and J lost 2 bases; unmatched junction nucleotides: 8.

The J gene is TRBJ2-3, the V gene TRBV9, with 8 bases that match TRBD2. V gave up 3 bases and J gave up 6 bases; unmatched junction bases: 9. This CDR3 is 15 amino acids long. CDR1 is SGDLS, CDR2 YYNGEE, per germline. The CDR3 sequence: CASSGHQTSADTQYF. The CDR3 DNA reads TGTGCCAGCAGCGGACACCAGACTAGCGCGGATACGCAGTATTTT.

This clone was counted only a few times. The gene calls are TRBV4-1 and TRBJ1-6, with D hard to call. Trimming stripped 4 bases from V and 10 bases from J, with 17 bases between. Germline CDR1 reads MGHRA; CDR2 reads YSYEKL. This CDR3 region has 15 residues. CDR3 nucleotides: TGCGCCAGCAGCCTTATTGGGCGTGGCCGCTCACCCCTCCACTTT. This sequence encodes CASSLIGRGRSPLHF.

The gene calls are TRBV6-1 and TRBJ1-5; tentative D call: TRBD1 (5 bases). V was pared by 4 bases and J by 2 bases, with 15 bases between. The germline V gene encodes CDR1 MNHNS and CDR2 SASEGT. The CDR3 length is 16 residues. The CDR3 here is CASSVQGASGNQPQHF. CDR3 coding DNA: TGTGCCAGCAGTGTCCAAGGGGCCAGTGGCAATCAGCCCCAGCATTTT.

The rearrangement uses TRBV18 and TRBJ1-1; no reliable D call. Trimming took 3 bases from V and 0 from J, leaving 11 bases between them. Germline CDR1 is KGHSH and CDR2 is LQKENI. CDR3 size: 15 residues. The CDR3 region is CASSPAPIVNTEAFF. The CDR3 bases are TGTGCCAGCTCACCTGCACCTATAGTGAACACTGAAGCTTTCTTT.

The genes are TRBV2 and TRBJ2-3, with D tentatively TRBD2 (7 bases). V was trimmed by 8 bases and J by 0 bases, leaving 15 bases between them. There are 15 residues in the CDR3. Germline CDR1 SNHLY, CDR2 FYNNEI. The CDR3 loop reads CASGGGGYSTDTQYF. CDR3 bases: TGTGCCAGCGGTGGGGGGGGCTATAGCACAGATACGCAGTATTTT.

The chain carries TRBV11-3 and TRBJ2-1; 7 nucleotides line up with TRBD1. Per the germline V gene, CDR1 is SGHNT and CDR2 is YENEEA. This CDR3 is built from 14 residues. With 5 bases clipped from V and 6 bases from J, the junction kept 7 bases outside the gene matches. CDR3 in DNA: TGTGCCAGCAGCCAGGGGACAGCGACCAATGAGCAGTTCTTC. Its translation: CASSQGTATNEQFF.

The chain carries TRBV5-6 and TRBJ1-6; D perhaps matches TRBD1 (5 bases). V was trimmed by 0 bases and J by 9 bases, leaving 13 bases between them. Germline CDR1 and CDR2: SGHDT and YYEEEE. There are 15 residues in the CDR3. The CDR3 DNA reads TGTGCCAGCAGCTTGGGGTCCAGGGTGTTTTCACCCCTCCACTTT. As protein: CASSLGSRVFSPLHF.

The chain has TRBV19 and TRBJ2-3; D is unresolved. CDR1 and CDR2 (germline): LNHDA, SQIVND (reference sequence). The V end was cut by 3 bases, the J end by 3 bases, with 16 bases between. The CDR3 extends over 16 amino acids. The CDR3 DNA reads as TGTGCCAGTAGTATCGAGCCAGACTTCGGGACAGATACGCAGTATTTT. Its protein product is CASSIEPDFGTDTQYF.

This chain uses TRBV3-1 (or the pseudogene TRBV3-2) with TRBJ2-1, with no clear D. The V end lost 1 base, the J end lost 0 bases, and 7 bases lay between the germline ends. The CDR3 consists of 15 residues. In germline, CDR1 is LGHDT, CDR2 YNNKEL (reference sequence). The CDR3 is CASSQVSSSYNEQFF. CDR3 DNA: TGTGCCAGCAGCCAAGTGTCTAGCTCCTACAATGAGCAGTTCTTC.

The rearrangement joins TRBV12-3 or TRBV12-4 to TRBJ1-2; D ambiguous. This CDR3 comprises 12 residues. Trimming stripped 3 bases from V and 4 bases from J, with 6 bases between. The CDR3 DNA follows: TGTGCCAGCAGTTTGGGCAGCTATGGCTACACCTTC. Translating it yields CASSLGSYGYTF.

In DNA, the CDR3 is TGTGCCAGCAGGGGGCCGGATCGTCAGCCCCAGCATTTT. Translated: CASRGPDRQPQHF. The rearrangement links TRBV6-6 to TRBJ1-5, with a tentative D call TRBD1 (5 bases). Germline V CDR1 and CDR2: MNHNY, SVGAGI (reference sequence). With 6 bases removed from V and 6 bases from J, the gap between germline ends came to 12 bases. The CDR3 has 13 amino acids.

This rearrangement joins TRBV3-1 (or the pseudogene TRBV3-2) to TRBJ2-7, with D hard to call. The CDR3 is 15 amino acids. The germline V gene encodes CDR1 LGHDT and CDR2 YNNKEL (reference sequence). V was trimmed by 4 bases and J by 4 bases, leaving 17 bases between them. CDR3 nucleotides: TGTGCCAGCAGCCGCACCGCTAGTAGCCTTTACGAGCAGTACTTC. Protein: CASSRTASSLYEQYF.

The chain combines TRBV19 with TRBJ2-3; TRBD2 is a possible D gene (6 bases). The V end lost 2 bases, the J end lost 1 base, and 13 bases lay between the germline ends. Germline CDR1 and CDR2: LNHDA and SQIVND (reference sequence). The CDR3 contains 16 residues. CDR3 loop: CASSIRGSGGTDTQYF. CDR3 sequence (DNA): TGTGCCAGTAGTATACGGGGTAGCGGTGGCACAGATACGCAGTATTTT.

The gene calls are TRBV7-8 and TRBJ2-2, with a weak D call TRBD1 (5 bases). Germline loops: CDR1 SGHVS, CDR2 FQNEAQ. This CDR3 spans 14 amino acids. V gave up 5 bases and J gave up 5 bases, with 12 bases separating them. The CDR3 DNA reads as TGTGCCAGCAGCCCCCAGGGAATTACCGGGGAGCTGTTTTTT. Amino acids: CASSPQGITGELFF.

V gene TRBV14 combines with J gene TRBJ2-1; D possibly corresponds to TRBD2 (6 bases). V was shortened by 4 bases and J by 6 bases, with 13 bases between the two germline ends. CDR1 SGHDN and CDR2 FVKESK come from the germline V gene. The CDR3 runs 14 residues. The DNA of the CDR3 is TGTGCCAGCAGCCCCCCCGGAGCGGGCAATGAGCAGTTCTTC. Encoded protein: CASSPPGAGNEQFF.

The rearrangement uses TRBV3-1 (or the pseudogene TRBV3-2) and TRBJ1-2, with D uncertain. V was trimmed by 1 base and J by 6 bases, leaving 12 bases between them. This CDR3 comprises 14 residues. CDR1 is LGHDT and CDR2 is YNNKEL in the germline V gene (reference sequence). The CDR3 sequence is CASSQVLERDGYTF. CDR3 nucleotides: TGTGCCAGCAGCCAAGTGCTCGAAAGAGATGGCTACACCTTC.

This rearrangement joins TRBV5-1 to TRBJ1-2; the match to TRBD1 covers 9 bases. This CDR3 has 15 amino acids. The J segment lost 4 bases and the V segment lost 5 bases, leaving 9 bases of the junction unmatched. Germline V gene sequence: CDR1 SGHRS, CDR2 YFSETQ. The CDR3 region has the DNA TGCGCCAGCAGTCGGGGACAGGGCCTCTTCTATGGCTACACCTTC. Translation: CASSRGQGLFYGYTF.

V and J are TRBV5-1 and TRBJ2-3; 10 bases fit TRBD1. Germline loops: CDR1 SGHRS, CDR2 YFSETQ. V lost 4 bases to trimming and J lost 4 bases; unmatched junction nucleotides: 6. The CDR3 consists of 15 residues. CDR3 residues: CASSGGTGVADTQYF. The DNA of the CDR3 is TGCGCCAGCAGCGGGGGGACAGGGGTGGCAGATACGCAGTATTTT.

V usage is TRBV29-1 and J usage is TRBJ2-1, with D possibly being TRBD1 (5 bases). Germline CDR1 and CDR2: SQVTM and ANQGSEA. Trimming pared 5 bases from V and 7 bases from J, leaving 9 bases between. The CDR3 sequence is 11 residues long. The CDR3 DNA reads TGCAGCGTTAGCAGGGATAATGAGCAGTTCTTC. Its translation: CSVSRDNEQFF.

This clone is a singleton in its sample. CDR3 loop: CASSRGQTYNEQFF. The CDR3 nucleotides read TGTGCCAGCAGTCGCGGACAAACCTACAATGAGCAGTTCTTC. This chain uses TRBV28 with TRBJ2-1; tentatively, D is TRBD1 (5 bases). Per the germline V gene, CDR1 is MDHEN and CDR2 is SYDVKM. With 5 bases removed from V and 2 bases from J, the gap between germline ends came to 10 bases. This CDR3 has 14 residues.

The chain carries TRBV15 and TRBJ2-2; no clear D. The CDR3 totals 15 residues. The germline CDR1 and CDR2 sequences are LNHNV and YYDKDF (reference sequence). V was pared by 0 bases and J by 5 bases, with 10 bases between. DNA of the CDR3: TGTGCCACCAGCAGAGACCCACTAAAGACCGGGGAGCTGTTTTTT. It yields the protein CATSRDPLKTGELFF.

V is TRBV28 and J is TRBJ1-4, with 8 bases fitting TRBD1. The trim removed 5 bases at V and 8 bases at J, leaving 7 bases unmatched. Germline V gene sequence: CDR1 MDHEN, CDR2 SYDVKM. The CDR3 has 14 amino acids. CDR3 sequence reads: CASSPGQGTEKLFF. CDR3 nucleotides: TGTGCCAGCAGTCCCGGACAGGGTACGGAAAAACTGTTTTTT.

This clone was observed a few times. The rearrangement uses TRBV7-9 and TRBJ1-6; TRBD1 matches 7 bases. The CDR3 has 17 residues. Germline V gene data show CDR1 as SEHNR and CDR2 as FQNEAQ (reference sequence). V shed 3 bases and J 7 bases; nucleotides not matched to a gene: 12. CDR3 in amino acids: CASSFWGRKGANSPLHF. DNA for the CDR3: TGTGCCAGCAGCTTCTGGGGCAGAAAGGGGGCCAATTCACCCCTCCACTTT.